The source of this T cell receptor (beta chain) is a study of shared clonotypes between healthy human individuals. Investigators divided CD4+ cells into CD45RA+ naive and CD45RA-negative memory subsets. This clone was found once. Researchers divided each subset's genomic DNA evenly across several immunoSEQ plates. The data were produced by immunoSEQ multiplex PCR, yet TCRdb's version contains in-frame clones alone and is incomplete. Of over 2 million clones listed, approximately 90% are singletons. This sequence was found in a man aged 18 to 30 in good health. Some clones in this sample may be carry-over from other donors' samples. The sample was naive CD4+ T cells from PBMCs. Sample subset: CD45RA+ positively selected.

CDR3 DNA: TGTGCCAGCTCAACGGAGGGGTACGAGCAGTACTTC. Residues: CASSTEGYEQYF. This chain connects TRBV18 to TRBJ2-7; TRBD2 is a possible D gene (6 bases). The ends were cut back, 5 bases at V and 4 bases at J, with 9 bases in the middle. The CDR3 is 12 amino acids. Germline V gene data show CDR1 as KGHSH and CDR2 as LQKENI.